This T cell receptor beta chain was obtained from a study of shared clonotypes between healthy human individuals. Assay used: immunoSEQ multiplex PCR; TCRdb lists only in-frame clones, some missing. Of roughly 1,000,000 clones detected, approximately 80% appear once; the ten largest clones hold approximately 0.5%. Trimming took 0 bases from V and 0 from J, leaving 12 bases between them. The V gene's germline CDR1 is LGHNA and CDR2 YSLEER. CDR3 length: 17 residues. Sequencing was carried out using memory CD4+ T cells from PBMCs. The subset here: CD45RA-negative fraction. The source is a man between 18 and 29 years old in good health. Some clones in this sample may be carry-over from other donors' samples. The chain links TRBV4-3 to TRBJ2-1, with D possibly being TRBD1 (5 bases). The DNA of the CDR3 is TGCGCCAGCAGCCAAGATTTGGGGCAGGGCTCCTACAATGAGCAGTTCTTC. Encoded protein: CASSQDLGQGSYNEQFF.